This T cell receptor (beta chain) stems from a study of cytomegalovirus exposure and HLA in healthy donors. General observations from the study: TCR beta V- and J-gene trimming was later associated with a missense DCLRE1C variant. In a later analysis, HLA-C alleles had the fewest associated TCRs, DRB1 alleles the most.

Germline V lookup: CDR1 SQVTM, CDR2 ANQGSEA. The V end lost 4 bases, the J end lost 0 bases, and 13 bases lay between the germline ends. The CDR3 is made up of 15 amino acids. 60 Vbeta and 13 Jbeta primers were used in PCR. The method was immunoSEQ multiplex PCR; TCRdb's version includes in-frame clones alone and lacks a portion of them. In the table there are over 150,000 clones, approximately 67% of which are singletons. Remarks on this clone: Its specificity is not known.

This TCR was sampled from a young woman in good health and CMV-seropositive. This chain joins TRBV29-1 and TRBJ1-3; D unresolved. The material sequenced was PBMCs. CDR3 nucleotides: TGCAGCGTTGCAAGCAGGCCGAGCTCTGGAAACACCATATATTTT. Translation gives CSVASRPSSGNTIYF.